Shown below are 12 T cell receptor beta chains from a single sample sequenced in a study of PD-1 blockade in mismatch repair-deficient tumors (dated by TCRdb to the late 2010s). Library preparation employed the immunoSEQ multiplex PCR assay. Drawn from immuneACCESS, this table holds only the in-frame rearrangements with V and J called that TCRdb kept. Clones are partly lost; checked studies trace under half to an unresolved V gene and leave the rest unexplained. Present in this sample are approximately 63,000 clones, approximately 88% of which were seen just once. Approximately 15% of the sample rests with the top ten. The sample consisted of peripheral blood, taken 52 weeks after starting pembrolizumab. Receptors originate from an adult with mismatch repair-deficient cancer.

The rearrangement joins TRBV27 to TRBJ2-7, with 11 bases lining up with TRBD1. Looked up from germline, CDR1 is MNHEY and CDR2 is SMNVEV (reference sequence). After removal of 8 bases from V and 1 base from J, the junction contained 1 base not matched to a gene. CDR3 length equals 13 residues. The CDR3 is CASGTGGSYEQYF. CDR3 DNA sequence: TGTGCCAGCGGGACAGGGGGTTCCTACGAGCAGTACTTC.

This chain links TRBV9 with TRBJ2-6, with D perhaps matching TRBD1 (6 bases). This CDR3 has 19 residues. The V gene lost 0 bases and the J gene lost 4 bases, with 20 bases spanning the gap. Germline V lookup: CDR1 SGDLS, CDR2 YYNGEE. The CDR3 coding sequence is TGTGCCAGCAGCGTAGCTACAGGGAAGGTTTCAGCCGGGGCCAACGTCCTGACTTTC. Translation: CASSVATGKVSAGANVLTF.

The chain links TRBV6-5 to TRBJ2-1; TRBD2 agrees at 7 bases. This CDR3 comprises 15 residues. Looked up from germline, CDR1 is MNHEY and CDR2 is SVGAGI. V lost 0 bases to trimming and J lost 9 bases; unmatched junction nucleotides: 8. The CDR3 nucleotides are TGTGCCAGCAGTTACTCGCACCGGACTAGGCCTGAGCAGTTCTTC. Translating it yields CASSYSHRTRPEQFF.

The rearrangement joins TRBV7-9 to TRBJ2-7; D unclear. Trimming took 4 bases from V and 2 from J, leaving 15 bases between them. The CDR3 spans 15 residues. CDR1 is SEHNR, CDR2 FQNEAQ, per germline (reference sequence). CDR3 amino acids: CASSSGRTITYEQYF. Here the CDR3 DNA reads TGTGCCAGCAGCTCTGGACGGACGATTACCTACGAGCAGTACTTC.

The DNA for the CDR3 is TGCAGCGTACAGGGGGGGCAGCCCCAGCATTTT. It is translated as CSVQGGQPQHF. The J gene is TRBJ1-5, the V gene TRBV29-1, with 8 bases lining up with TRBD1. The length of the CDR3 is 11 residues. Trimming took 6 bases from V and 7 from J; bases not matched to a gene: 2. CDR1 is SQVTM, CDR2 ANQGSEA, per germline.

The gene calls are TRBV5-6 and TRBJ2-7; D unclear. CDR1 is SGHDT and CDR2 is YYEEEE in the germline V gene. V lost 3 bases, J lost 5 bases, and 12 bases lay in between. This CDR3 contains 13 residues. The CDR3 is CASSSLLDHEQYF. The CDR3 DNA reads TGTGCCAGCAGCTCCCTCCTTGACCACGAGCAGTACTTC.

This chain links TRBV7-9 with TRBJ2-7; D unresolved. The germline V gene encodes CDR1 SEHNR and CDR2 FQNEAQ (reference sequence). V shed 8 bases and J shed 6 bases, with 14 bases lying between them. This CDR3 region has 12 residues. The CDR3 protein is CASHTQGIEQYF. CDR3 bases: TGTGCCAGCCATACCCAAGGAATCGAGCAGTACTTC.

The CDR3 DNA follows: TGTGCCAGCAGCGCGTGGACTGGCCAGGATGAGCAGTTCTTC. Its translation is CASSAWTGQDEQFF. This chain connects TRBV9 to TRBJ2-1; D may be TRBD2 (5 bases). The V end lost 3 bases, the J end lost 8 bases, and 15 bases lay between the germline ends. This CDR3 comprises 14 residues. CDR1 and CDR2 from the germline V gene are SGDLS and YYNGEE.

V is TRBV7-9 and J is TRBJ2-7, with 8 bases fitting TRBD2. The CDR3 is 15 amino acids. The germline V gene encodes CDR1 SEHNR and CDR2 FQNEAQ (reference sequence). V trimming: 4 bases; J trimming: 5 bases; junction bases outside the gene matches: 10. The CDR3 DNA reads TGTGCCAGCAGCTCAACCAGCGGGAGCCGGGACGAGCAGTACTTC. Its translation: CASSSTSGSRDEQYF.

The chain links TRBV5-1 to TRBJ2-1; D tentatively fits TRBD1 or TRBD2 (5 bases each). The CDR3 contains 13 residues. The V gene lost 0 bases and the J gene lost 10 bases, with 11 bases spanning the gap. Germline CDR1 and CDR2: SGHRS and YFSETQ. The CDR3 reads CASSLARGWEQFF. CDR3 nucleotide sequence: TGCGCCAGCAGCTTGGCCCGGGGCTGGGAGCAGTTCTTC.

The chain is built from TRBV6-5 and TRBJ1-5; no firm D call. V was trimmed by 8 bases and J by 4 bases, leaving 12 bases between them. The CDR3 is 13 residues long. Germline V CDR1 and CDR2: MNHEY, SVGAGI. CDR3 sequence (DNA): TGTGCCAGCTCTATGGTGGCTAATCAGCCCCAGCATTTT. It specifies CASSMVANQPQHF.

The chain couples TRBV19 to TRBJ2-5; 9 nucleotides align to TRBD1. Germline trimming cut 11 bases from V and 2 bases from J; bases unmatched to any gene: 9. The germline V gene encodes CDR1 LNHDA and CDR2 SQIVND (reference sequence). This CDR3 is built from 14 residues. The CDR3 loop reads CARRDRDRQETQYF. CDR3 in DNA: TGTGCCCGACGGGACAGGGATAGACAAGAGACCCAGTACTTC.